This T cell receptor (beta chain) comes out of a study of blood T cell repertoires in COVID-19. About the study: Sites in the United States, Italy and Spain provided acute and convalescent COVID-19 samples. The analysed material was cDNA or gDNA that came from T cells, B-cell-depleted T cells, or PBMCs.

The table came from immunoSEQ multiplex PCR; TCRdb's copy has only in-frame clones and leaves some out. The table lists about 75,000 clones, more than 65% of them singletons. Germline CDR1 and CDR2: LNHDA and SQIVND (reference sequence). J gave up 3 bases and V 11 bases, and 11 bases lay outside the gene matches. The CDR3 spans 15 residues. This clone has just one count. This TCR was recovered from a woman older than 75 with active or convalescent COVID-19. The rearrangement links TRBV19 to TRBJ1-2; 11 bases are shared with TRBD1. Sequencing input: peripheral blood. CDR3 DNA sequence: TGTGCCGGCAGGGTTCGGGACAGGGGGGACTATGGCTACACCTTC. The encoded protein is CAGRVRDRGDYGYTF.